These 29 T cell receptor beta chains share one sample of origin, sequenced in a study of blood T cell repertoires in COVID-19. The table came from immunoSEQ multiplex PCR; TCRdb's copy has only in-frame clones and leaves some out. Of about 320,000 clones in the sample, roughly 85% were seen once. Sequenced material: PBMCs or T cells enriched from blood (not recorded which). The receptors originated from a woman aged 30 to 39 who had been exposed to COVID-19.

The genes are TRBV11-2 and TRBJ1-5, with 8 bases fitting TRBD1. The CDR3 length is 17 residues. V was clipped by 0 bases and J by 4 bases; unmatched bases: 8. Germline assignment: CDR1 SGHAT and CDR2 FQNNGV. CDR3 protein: CASSLESGTGINQPQHF. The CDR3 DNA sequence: TGTGCCAGCAGCTTAGAATCAGGGACAGGCATTAATCAGCCCCAGCATTTT.

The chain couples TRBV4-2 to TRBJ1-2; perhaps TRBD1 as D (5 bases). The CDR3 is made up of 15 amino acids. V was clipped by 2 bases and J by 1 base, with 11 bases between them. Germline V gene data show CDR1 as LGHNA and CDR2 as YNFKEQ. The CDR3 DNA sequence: TGTGCCAGCAGCCAAATAGACAGTAATAACTATGGCTACACCTTC. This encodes CASSQIDSNNYGYTF.

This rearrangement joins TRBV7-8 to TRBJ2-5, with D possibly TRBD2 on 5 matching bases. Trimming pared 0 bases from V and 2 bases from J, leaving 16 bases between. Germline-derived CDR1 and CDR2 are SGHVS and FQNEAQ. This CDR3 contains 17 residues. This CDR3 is CASSLAPKLVVQETQYF. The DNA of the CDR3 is TGTGCCAGCAGCTTAGCCCCTAAACTAGTTGTGCAAGAGACCCAGTACTTC.

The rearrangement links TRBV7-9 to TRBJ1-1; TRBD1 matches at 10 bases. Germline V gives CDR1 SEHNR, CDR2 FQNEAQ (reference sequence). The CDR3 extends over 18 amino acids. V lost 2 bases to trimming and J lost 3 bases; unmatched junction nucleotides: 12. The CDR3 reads CASSLSPGQGRGDTEAFF. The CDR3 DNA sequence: TGTGCCAGCAGCTTATCTCCGGGACAGGGGCGCGGGGACACTGAAGCTTTCTTT.

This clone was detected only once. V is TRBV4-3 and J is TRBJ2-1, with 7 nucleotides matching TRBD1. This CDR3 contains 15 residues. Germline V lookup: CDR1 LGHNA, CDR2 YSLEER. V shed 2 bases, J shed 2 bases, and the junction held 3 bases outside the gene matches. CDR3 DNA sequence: TGCGCCAGCAGCCAACACAGGGGAGCCTACAATGAGCAGTTCTTC. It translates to CASSQHRGAYNEQFF.

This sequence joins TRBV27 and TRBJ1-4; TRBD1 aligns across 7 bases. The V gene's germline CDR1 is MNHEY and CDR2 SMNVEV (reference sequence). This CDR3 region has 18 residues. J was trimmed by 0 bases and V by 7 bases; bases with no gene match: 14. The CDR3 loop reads CASKTIRDRVATNEKLFF. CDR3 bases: TGTGCCAGCAAAACTATAAGAGACAGGGTTGCAACTAATGAAAAACTGTTTTTT.

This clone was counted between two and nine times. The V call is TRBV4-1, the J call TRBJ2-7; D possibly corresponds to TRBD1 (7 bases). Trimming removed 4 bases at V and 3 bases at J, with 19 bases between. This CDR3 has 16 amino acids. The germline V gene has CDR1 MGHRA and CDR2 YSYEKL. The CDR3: CASSRHRGTEFYEQYF. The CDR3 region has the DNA TGCGCCAGCAGCCGACATCGCGGGACAGAGTTCTACGAGCAGTACTTC.

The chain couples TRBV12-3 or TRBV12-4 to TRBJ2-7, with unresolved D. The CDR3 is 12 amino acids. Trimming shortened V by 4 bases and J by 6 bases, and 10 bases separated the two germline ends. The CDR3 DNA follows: TGTGCCAGCAGTTCCTCCCGGTTCGAGCAGTACTTC. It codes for CASSSSRFEQYF.

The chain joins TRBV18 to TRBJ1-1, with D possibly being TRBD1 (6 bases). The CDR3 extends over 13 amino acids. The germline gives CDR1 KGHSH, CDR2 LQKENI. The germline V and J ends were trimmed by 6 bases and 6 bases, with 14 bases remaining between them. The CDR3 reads CASSDQRTAEAFF. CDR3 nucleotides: TGTGCCAGCTCGGACCAAAGGACAGCTGAAGCTTTCTTT.

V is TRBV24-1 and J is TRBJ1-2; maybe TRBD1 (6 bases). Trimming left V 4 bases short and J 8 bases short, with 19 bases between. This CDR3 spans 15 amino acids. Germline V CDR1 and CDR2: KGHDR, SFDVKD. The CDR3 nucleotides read TGTGCCACCAGTGAGGACCGGGACACTTTTTTCGGCTACACCTTC. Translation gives CATSEDRDTFFGYTF.

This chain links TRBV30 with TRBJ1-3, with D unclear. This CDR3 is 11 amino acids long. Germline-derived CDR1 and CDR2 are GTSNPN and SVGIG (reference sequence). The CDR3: CGASTGNTIYF. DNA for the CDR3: TGTGGGGCCTCTACTGGAAACACCATATATTTT.

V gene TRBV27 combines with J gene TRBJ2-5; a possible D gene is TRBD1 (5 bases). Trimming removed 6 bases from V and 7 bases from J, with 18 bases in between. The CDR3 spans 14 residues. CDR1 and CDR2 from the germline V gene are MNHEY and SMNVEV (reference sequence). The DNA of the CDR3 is TGTGCCAGCAGCTCTGGACAAACCTCTACGACCCAGTACTTC. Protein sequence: CASSSGQTSTTQYF.

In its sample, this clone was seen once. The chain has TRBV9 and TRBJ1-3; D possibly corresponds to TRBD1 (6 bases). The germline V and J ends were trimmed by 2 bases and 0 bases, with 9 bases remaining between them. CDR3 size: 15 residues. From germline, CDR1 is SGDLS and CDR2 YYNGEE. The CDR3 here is CASSVDSSSGNTIYF. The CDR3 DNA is TGTGCCAGCAGCGTGGACAGTTCCTCTGGAAACACCATATATTTT.

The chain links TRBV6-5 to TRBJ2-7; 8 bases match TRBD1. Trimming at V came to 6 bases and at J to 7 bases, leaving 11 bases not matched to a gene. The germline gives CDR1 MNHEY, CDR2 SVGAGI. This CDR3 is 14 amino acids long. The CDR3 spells CASSGQGFKIEQYF. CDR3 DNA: TGTGCCAGCAGCGGACAGGGTTTTAAAATAGAGCAGTACTTC.

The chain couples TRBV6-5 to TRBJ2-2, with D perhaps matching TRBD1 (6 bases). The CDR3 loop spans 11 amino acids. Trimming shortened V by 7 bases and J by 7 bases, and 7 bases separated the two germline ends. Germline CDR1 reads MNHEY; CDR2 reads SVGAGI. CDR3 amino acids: CASKGDGELFF. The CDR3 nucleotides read TGTGCCAGCAAGGGGGACGGGGAGCTGTTTTTT.

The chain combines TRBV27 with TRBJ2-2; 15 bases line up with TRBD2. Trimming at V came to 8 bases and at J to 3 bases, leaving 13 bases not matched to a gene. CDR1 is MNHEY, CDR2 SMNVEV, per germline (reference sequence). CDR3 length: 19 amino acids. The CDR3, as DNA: TGTGCCAGCTCCACTCCGGGACTAGCGGGAGGAACACACACCGGGGAGCTGTTTTTT. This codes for CASSTPGLAGGTHTGELFF.

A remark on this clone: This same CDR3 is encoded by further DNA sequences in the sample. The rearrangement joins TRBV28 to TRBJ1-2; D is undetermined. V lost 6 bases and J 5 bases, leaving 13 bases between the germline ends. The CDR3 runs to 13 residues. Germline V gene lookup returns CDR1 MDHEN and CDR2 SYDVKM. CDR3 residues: CASSSPGGYGYTF. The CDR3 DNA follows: TGTGCCAGCAGCTCTCCGGGTGGGTATGGCTACACCTTC.

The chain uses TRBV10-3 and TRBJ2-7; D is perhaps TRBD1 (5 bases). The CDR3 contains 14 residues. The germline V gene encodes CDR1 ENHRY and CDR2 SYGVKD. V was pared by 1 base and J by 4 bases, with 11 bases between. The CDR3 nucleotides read TGTGCCATCAGTGAGTACAGGAATGCATACGAGCAGTACTTC. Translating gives CAISEYRNAYEQYF.

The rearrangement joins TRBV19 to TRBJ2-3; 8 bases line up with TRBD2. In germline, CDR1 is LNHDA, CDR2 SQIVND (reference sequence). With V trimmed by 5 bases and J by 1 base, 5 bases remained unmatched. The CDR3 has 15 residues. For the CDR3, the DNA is TGTGCCAGTAGTTCGCAAGCGGGGGGCACAGATACGCAGTATTTT. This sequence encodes CASSSQAGGTDTQYF. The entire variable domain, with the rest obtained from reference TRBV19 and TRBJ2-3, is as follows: DGGITQSPKYLFRKEGQNVTLSCEQNLNHDAMYWYRQDPGQGLRLIYYSQIVNDFQKGDIAEGYSVSREKKESFPLTVTSAQKNPTAFYLCASSSQAGGTDTQYFGPGTRLTVL.

The CDR3: CASSLRLAGGRNTDTQYF. The CDR3 coding sequence is TGTGCCAGCAGCTTACGCCTAGCGGGGGGCCGAAACACAGATACGCAGTATTTT. The chain is built from TRBV11-2 and TRBJ2-3, with 11 positions matching TRBD2. From germline, CDR1 is SGHAT and CDR2 FQNNGV. The CDR3 length is 18 residues. V dropped 2 bases and J dropped 2; count of bases not matched to a gene: 9.

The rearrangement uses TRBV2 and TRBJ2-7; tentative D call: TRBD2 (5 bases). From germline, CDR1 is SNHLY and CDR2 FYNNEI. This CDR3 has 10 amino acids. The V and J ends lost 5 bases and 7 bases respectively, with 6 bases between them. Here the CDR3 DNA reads TGTGCCAGCAGTTCGGGGGAGCAGTACTTC. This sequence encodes CASSSGEQYF.

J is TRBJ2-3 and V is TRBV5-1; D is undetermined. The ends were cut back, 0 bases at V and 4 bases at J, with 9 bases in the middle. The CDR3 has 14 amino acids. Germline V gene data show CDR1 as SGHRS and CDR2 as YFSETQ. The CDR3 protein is CASSLAVQADTQYF. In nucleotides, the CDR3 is TGCGCCAGCAGCTTGGCCGTCCAGGCAGATACGCAGTATTTT.

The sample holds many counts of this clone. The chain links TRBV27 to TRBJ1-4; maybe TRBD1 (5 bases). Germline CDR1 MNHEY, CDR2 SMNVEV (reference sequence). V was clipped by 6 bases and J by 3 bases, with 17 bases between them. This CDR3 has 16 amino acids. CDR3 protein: CASSFRGGAPNEKLFF. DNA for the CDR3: TGTGCCAGCAGCTTTCGAGGAGGGGCACCTAATGAAAAACTGTTTTTT.

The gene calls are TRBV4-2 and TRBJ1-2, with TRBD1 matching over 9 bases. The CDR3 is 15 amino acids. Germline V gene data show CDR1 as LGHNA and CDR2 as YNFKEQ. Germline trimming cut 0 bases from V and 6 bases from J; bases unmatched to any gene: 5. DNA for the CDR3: TGTGCCAGCAGCCAAGAGAAGGGACAGGGTAATGGCTACACCTTC. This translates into CASSQEKGQGNGYTF.

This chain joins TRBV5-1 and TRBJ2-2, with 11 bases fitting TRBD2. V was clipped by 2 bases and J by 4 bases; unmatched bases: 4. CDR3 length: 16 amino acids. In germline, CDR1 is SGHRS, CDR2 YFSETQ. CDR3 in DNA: TGCGCCAGCAGCTTAGGGACTAGCGGACCCACCGGGGAGCTGTTTTTT. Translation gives CASSLGTSGPTGELFF.

This CDR3 reads CASSFSVYEQYF. CDR3 nucleotides: TGTGCCAGCAGTTTCTCGGTCTACGAGCAGTACTTC. V gene TRBV28 combines with J gene TRBJ2-7; no definite D call. From germline, CDR1 is MDHEN and CDR2 SYDVKM. With 3 bases removed from V and 3 bases from J, the gap between germline ends came to 6 bases. The CDR3 extends over 12 amino acids.

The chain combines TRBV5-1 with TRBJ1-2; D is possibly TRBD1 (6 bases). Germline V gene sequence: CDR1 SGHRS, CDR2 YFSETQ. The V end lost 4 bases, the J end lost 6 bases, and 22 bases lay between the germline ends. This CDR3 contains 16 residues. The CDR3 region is CASSLAGQGKRNGYTF. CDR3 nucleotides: TGCGCCAGCAGCCTAGCCGGGCAGGGGAAGAGAAATGGCTACACCTTC.

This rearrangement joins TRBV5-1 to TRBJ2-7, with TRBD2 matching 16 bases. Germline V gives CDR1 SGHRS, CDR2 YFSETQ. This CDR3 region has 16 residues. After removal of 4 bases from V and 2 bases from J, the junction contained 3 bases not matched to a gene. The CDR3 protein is CASSAGTSGRAYEQYF. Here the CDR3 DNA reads TGCGCCAGCAGCGCCGGGACTAGCGGGAGGGCCTACGAGCAGTACTTC.

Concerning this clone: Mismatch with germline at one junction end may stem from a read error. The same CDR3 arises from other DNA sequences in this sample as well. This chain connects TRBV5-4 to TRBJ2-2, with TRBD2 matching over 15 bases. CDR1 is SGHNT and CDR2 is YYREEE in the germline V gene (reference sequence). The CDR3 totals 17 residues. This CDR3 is CASRLGLAGGNTGELFF. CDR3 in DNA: TGTGCCAGCAGGTTGGGACTAGCGGGGGGAAACACCGGGGAGCTGTTTTTT.